There are a few counts of the clone carrying this T cell receptor beta chain. No antigen is known for it. The V gene's germline CDR1 is LGHDT and CDR2 YNNKEL (reference sequence). V lost 4 bases, J lost 6 bases, and 12 bases lay in between. This CDR3 has 13 residues. This sample was included in a study of human T cells and chemical hapten exposure. Study results and caveats: Among TCRs, those above 1 in 1000 frequency were unaffected by DPC sensitization.

Each CDR3 protein is one row after TCRdb ran MiXCR on the RACE reads. The data contain roughly 160,000 distinct CDR3 sequences, roughly 14% of them singletons. Sample time point: patch test 1, 2 weeks after DPC sensitization. The treatment was: therapeutic diphenylcyclopropenone sensitization with weekly scalp DPC. Sequenced material: whole blood, taken in connection with sensitization to the hapten diphenylcyclopropenone (DPC). This receptor was obtained from a woman in her 30s with alopecia areata. Some clones in this sample may be carry-over from other donors' samples. The chain employs TRBV3-1 and TRBJ1-1, with TRBD1 as a possible D gene (6 bases). CDR3 nucleotides: TGTGCCAGCAGCCGGTACAGGGAAGCTGAAGCTTTCTTT. This codes for CASSRYREAEAFF.